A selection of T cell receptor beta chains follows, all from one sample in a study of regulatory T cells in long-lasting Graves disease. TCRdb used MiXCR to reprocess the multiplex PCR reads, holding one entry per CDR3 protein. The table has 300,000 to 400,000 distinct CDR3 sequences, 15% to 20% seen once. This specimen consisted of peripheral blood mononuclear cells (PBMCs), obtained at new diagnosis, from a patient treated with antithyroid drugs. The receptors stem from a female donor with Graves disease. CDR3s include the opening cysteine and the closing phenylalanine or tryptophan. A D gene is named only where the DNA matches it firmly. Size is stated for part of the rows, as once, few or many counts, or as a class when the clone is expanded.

CDR3 DNA: TGTGCCAGTAGTATATCCCCCGGCAACACTGAAGCTTTCTTT; CDR3 protein: CASSISPGNTEAFF; V gene: TRBV19; clone size: NA; J gene: TRBJ1-1; D gene: NA
CDR3 DNA: TGTGCCAGCAGCTTGGCGGCAGGGACTAATTCACCCCTCCACTTT; CDR3 protein: CASSLAAGTNSPLHF; V gene: TRBV5-4; clone size: NA; J gene: TRBJ1-6; D gene: NA
CDR3 DNA: TGCAGCGTCGGGACTAGCGGGAGTAAAAGGTGGAATGAGCGGTTCTTC; CDR3 protein: CSVGTSGSKRWNERFF; V gene: TRBV29-1; clone size: few; J gene: TRBJ2-1; D gene: TRBD2
CDR3 DNA: TGTGCCAGCAGATCTCTAGCGGTGCCCTACAATGAGCAGTTCTTC; CDR3 protein: CASRSLAVPYNEQFF; V gene: TRBV12-3/TRBV12-4; clone size: NA; J gene: TRBJ2-1; D gene: TRBD2
CDR3 DNA: TGTGCCAGCGTACCACCACGGATGGACGAGCAGTACTTC; CDR3 protein: CASVPPRMDEQYF; V gene: TRBV7-9; clone size: many; J gene: TRBJ2-7; D gene: NA
CDR3 DNA: TGCGCCAGCAGCCAAGTCGGAGAGACCCAGTACTTC; CDR3 protein: CASSQVGETQYF; V gene: TRBV12-3/TRBV12-4; clone size: many; J gene: TRBJ2-5; D gene: NA
CDR3 DNA: TGTGCCAGCACCGACCGGGGAGGGAGTTCCTACAATGAGCAGTTCTTC; CDR3 protein: CASTDRGGSSYNEQFF; V gene: TRBV6-1; clone size: few; J gene: TRBJ2-1; D gene: TRBD2
CDR3 DNA: TGTGCCAGCTCACCAAATCTACGAACTGAAGCTTTCTTT; CDR3 protein: CASSPNLRTEAFF; V gene: TRBV18; clone size: NA; J gene: TRBJ1-1; D gene: NA
CDR3 DNA: TGTGCCAGCAGCCCAAGCGGACACCCGTACCAAGAGACCCAGTACTTC; CDR3 protein: CASSPSGHPYQETQYF; V gene: TRBV9; clone size: few; J gene: TRBJ2-5; D gene: NA
CDR3 DNA: TGTGCCAGCAGCTCTCTGGGTCGGGCGGGGACCGATGAGCAGTTCTTC; CDR3 protein: CASSSLGRAGTDEQFF; V gene: TRBV11-2; clone size: many; J gene: TRBJ2-1; D gene: NA
CDR3 DNA: TGTGCCAGCAGCCAGAGGACTAGCGGGAGGGCCAATGAGCAGTTCTTC; CDR3 protein: CASSQRTSGRANEQFF; V gene: TRBV5-6; clone size: many; J gene: TRBJ2-1; D gene: TRBD2
CDR3 DNA: TGTGCCAGCAGCCCCCAGATAGGTCCCTACGAGCAGTACTTC; CDR3 protein: CASSPQIGPYEQYF; V gene: TRBV7-2; clone size: many; J gene: TRBJ2-7; D gene: NA
CDR3 DNA: TGTGCTAGTGGTTATAACACAGATACGCAGTATTTT; CDR3 protein: CASGYNTDTQYF; V gene: TRBV12-5; clone size: many; J gene: TRBJ2-3; D gene: NA
CDR3 DNA: TGTGCCAGCAGCGCTAGCGGTCGCACAGATACGCAGTATTTT; CDR3 protein: CASSASGRTDTQYF; V gene: TRBV9; clone size: many; J gene: TRBJ2-3; D gene: TRBD2
CDR3 DNA: TGCAGTGCTACGCGGACAGGGGTTGAAAAACTGTTTTTT; CDR3 protein: CSATRTGVEKLFF; V gene: TRBV20-1; clone size: many; J gene: TRBJ1-4; D gene: TRBD1
CDR3 DNA: TGTGCCAGCAGCGGGACGCTTAACAATGAGCAGTTCTTC; CDR3 protein: CASSGTLNNEQFF; V gene: TRBV11-3; clone size: many; J gene: TRBJ2-1; D gene: NA
CDR3 DNA: TGTGCCAGTAGTATAGATCAGGGGCCTGGAAACACCATATATTTT; CDR3 protein: CASSIDQGPGNTIYF; V gene: TRBV19; clone size: NA; J gene: TRBJ1-3; D gene: NA
CDR3 DNA: TGTGCCAGCAGCTTATTTCCGGCAGGGGGCGATGAGCAGTTCTTC; CDR3 protein: CASSLFPAGGDEQFF; V gene: TRBV7-2; clone size: many; J gene: TRBJ2-1; D gene: TRBD1
CDR3 DNA: TGTGCCAGCAGCGTTAGAGGCGCTGGAGATACGCAGTATTTT; CDR3 protein: CASSVRGAGDTQYF; V gene: TRBV9; clone size: NA; J gene: TRBJ2-3; D gene: NA
CDR3 DNA: TGTGCTAGCAGCCCAAGCGAGGGGCCTGGAAACACCATATATTTT; CDR3 protein: CASSPSEGPGNTIYF; V gene: TRBV7-7; clone size: NA; J gene: TRBJ1-3; D gene: NA
CDR3 DNA: TGCAGCGTTGTCGCCCCCTCTGGGGCCAACGCCCTGACTTTC; CDR3 protein: CSVVAPSGANALTF; V gene: TRBV29-1; clone size: NA; J gene: TRBJ2-6; D gene: NA
CDR3 DNA: TGCAGCGTTGTGGAGGGTGCCGAGCAGTACTTC; CDR3 protein: CSVVEGAEQYF; V gene: TRBV29-1; clone size: few; J gene: TRBJ2-7; D gene: NA
CDR3 DNA: TGTGCCAGCAGTCCCACAGCAAATAATGAAAAACTGTTTTTT; CDR3 protein: CASSPTANNEKLFF; V gene: TRBV27; clone size: NA; J gene: TRBJ1-4; D gene: NA
CDR3 DNA: TGTGCCAGCAGCGGTGACCCCGGACGGACTGAAGCTTTCTTT; CDR3 protein: CASSGDPGRTEAFF; V gene: TRBV9; clone size: NA; J gene: TRBJ1-1; D gene: NA
CDR3 DNA: TGTGCCAGCAGTAAGTCGGCAGTTAGCACAGATACGCAGTATTTT; CDR3 protein: CASSKSAVSTDTQYF; V gene: TRBV12-3/TRBV12-4; clone size: many; J gene: TRBJ2-3; D gene: NA
CDR3 DNA: TGTGCCAGCAGTTGGGGGACAGGGCGAGAGACCCAGTACTTC; CDR3 protein: CASSWGTGRETQYF; V gene: TRBV27; clone size: many; J gene: TRBJ2-5; D gene: TRBD1
CDR3 DNA: TGCAGTGGGACAGGGGGCGCGGGAATAGCCAAAAACATTCAGTACTTC; CDR3 protein: CSGTGGAGIAKNIQYF; V gene: TRBV20-1; clone size: few; J gene: TRBJ2-4; D gene: TRBD1
CDR3 DNA: TGTGCCAGCAGACCGTCGGGGGGGAGGGGGCGTATGTACGAGCAGTACTTC; CDR3 protein: CASRPSGGRGRMYEQYF; V gene: TRBV7-2; clone size: NA; J gene: TRBJ2-7; D gene: NA
CDR3 DNA: TGTGCCAGCAGTCCCGGGACTAGCGGGAGCCGGGAGACCCAGTACTTC; CDR3 protein: CASSPGTSGSRETQYF; V gene: TRBV27; clone size: NA; J gene: TRBJ2-5; D gene: TRBD2
CDR3 DNA: TGTGCCAGCAGGGCGGGGACTAGAGTAGAGACCCAGTACTTC; CDR3 protein: CASRAGTRVETQYF; V gene: TRBV2; clone size: many; J gene: TRBJ2-5; D gene: TRBD2
CDR3 DNA: TGTGCCAGCAGCCCCCCAGGTAGCATGTCAATGCCTCGGGAGCTGTTTTTT; CDR3 protein: CASSPPGSMSMPRELFF; V gene: TRBV13; clone size: few; J gene: TRBJ2-2; D gene: NA
CDR3 DNA: TGTGCCAGCTCACGGCCGACAGGGTCCTACGAGCAGTACTTC; CDR3 protein: CASSRPTGSYEQYF; V gene: TRBV18; clone size: NA; J gene: TRBJ2-7; D gene: TRBD1
CDR3 DNA: TGTGCCAGTAGTATCGTCTTAGCGGGAGAAGGGGAGACCCAGTACTTC; CDR3 protein: CASSIVLAGEGETQYF; V gene: TRBV19; clone size: many; J gene: TRBJ2-5; D gene: TRBD2
CDR3 DNA: TGTGCCAGCAGCACAGGGACCAGTCCTGGGGAGACCCAGTACTTC; CDR3 protein: CASSTGTSPGETQYF; V gene: TRBV9; clone size: many; J gene: TRBJ2-5; D gene: NA
CDR3 DNA: TGCAGTGCTAGAGGAGTAGCGGGAGGGCCACATACGCAGTATTTT; CDR3 protein: CSARGVAGGPHTQYF; V gene: TRBV20-1; clone size: NA; J gene: TRBJ2-3; D gene: TRBD2
CDR3 DNA: TGTGCCAGCAAGGAGACTAGCGGGTTCGGGGAGCTGTTTTTT; CDR3 protein: CASKETSGFGELFF; V gene: TRBV6-1; clone size: NA; J gene: TRBJ2-2; D gene: TRBD2
CDR3 DNA: TGTGCCAGCAGAACAACAGGTAGCACAGATACGCAGTATTTT; CDR3 protein: CASRTTGSTDTQYF; V gene: TRBV6-1; clone size: many; J gene: TRBJ2-3; D gene: NA
CDR3 DNA: TGTGCCAGCAGTGAGTTAAGTAGCAATCAGCCCCAGCATTTT; CDR3 protein: CASSELSSNQPQHF; V gene: TRBV28; clone size: many; J gene: TRBJ1-5; D gene: NA
CDR3 DNA: TGTGCCAGCAGCTTAGAAGACAGGGTTGCTGAAGCTTTCTTT; CDR3 protein: CASSLEDRVAEAFF; V gene: TRBV11-3; clone size: many; J gene: TRBJ1-1; D gene: TRBD1
CDR3 DNA: TGCGCCAGCAGCCGAGAGCCACTCATGAACACTGAAGCTTTCTTT; CDR3 protein: CASSREPLMNTEAFF; V gene: TRBV4-1; clone size: NA; J gene: TRBJ1-1; D gene: NA
CDR3 DNA: TGCAGTGCTTCGACAGAGAGGGACACTGAAGCTTTCTTT; CDR3 protein: CSASTERDTEAFF; V gene: TRBV20-1; clone size: NA; J gene: TRBJ1-1; D gene: NA
CDR3 DNA: TGTGCCAGCTCACCACCGGGGCGGGAGGCCATTTACAATGAGCAGTTCTTC; CDR3 protein: CASSPPGREAIYNEQFF; V gene: TRBV18; clone size: many; J gene: TRBJ2-1; D gene: TRBD2
CDR3 DNA: TGTGCCAGCAGTCTCCTTAATAGCAATCAGCCCCAGCATTTT; CDR3 protein: CASSLLNSNQPQHF; V gene: TRBV28; clone size: many; J gene: TRBJ1-5; D gene: NA
CDR3 DNA: TGTGCCAGCAGTGGGTACGGGACAGGGACCCAGACCCAGTACTTC; CDR3 protein: CASSGYGTGTQTQYF; V gene: TRBV28; clone size: many; J gene: TRBJ2-5; D gene: TRBD1
CDR3 DNA: TGCGCCAGCAGCTTCGGGCCTCAGGAGGGCTACACCTTC; CDR3 protein: CASSFGPQEGYTF; V gene: TRBV5-1; clone size: many; J gene: TRBJ1-2; D gene: NA
CDR3 DNA: TGCGCCAGCAGCTTGGTTGTGGCTTCCATCGACAACAATGAGCAGTTCTTC; CDR3 protein: CASSLVVASIDNNEQFF; V gene: TRBV5-1; clone size: many; J gene: TRBJ2-1; D gene: NA
CDR3 DNA: TGTGCCAGCAGTCTTTTCAAGAGGGAGGTTGGGGAGCTGTTTTTT; CDR3 protein: CASSLFKREVGELFF; V gene: TRBV6-1; clone size: NA; J gene: TRBJ2-2; D gene: NA
CDR3 DNA: TGTGCCAGCAGCTTACCCCGAGGAGCAGAAACGAGCTCTGGAAACACCATATATTTT; CDR3 protein: CASSLPRGAETSSGNTIYF; V gene: TRBV7-8; clone size: many; J gene: TRBJ1-3; D gene: NA
CDR3 DNA: TGTGCCAGCAGCTCTCCCGGGACAGGGGCTACCGAGCAGTACTTC; CDR3 protein: CASSSPGTGATEQYF; V gene: TRBV11-2; clone size: NA; J gene: TRBJ2-7; D gene: TRBD1
CDR3 DNA: TGTGCCAGCAGTACGACAGCTTCCTTGGCAGAGACCCAGTACTTC; CDR3 protein: CASSTTASLAETQYF; V gene: TRBV27; clone size: many; J gene: TRBJ2-5; D gene: NA
CDR3 DNA: TGTGCCAGCAGCTCCCGGACAGGGAATGAGCAGTTCTTC; CDR3 protein: CASSSRTGNEQFF; V gene: TRBV5-4; clone size: many; J gene: TRBJ2-1; D gene: TRBD1
CDR3 DNA: TGTGCCAGCAGCCAAGTAATAGTGGGGGAGAATGAGCAGTTCTTC; CDR3 protein: CASSQVIVGENEQFF; V gene: TRBV3-1; clone size: many; J gene: TRBJ2-1; D gene: NA